The sequence of this TCR beta chain was determined in a study of blood T cells in healthy people across ages. V shed 8 bases and J 3 bases; nucleotides not matched to a gene: 9. The CDR3 runs 14 residues. In germline, CDR1 is MNHEY, CDR2 SVGEGT. The use of a sample-barcoded 5' primer and a J-beta primer mix characterized a second PCR of roughly 6 to 12 cycles. Each CDR3 protein is one row after TCRdb ran MiXCR on the 5' RACE reads. The repertoire has 850,000 to 1,000,000 distinct CDR3 sequences, around 54% of them found once; the top ten carry about a fifth. The chain is built from TRBV6-2 or TRBV6-3 and TRBJ1-1; 7 bases fit TRBD1. The clonotype comes from a woman aged 55-69 years in good health. The material sequenced was blood. This CDR3 reads CASAARQGDTEAFF. The CDR3 DNA reads as TGTGCCAGCGCCGCCCGACAGGGAGACACTGAAGCTTTCTTT.